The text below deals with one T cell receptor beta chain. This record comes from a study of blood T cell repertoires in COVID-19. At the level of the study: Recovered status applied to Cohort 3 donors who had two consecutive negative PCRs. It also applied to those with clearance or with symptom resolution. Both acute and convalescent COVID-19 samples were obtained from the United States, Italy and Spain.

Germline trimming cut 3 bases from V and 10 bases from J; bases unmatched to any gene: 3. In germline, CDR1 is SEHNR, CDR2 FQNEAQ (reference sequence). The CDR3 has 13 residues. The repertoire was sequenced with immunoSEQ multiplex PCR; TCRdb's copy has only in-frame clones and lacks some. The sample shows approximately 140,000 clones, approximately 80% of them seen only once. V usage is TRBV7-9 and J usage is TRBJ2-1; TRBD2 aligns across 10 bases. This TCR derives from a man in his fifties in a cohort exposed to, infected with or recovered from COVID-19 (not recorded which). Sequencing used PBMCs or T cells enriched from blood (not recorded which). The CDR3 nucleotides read TGTGCCAGCAGCTTCTCGACTAGCGGGGAGCAGTTCTTC. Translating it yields CASSFSTSGEQFF.